What follows are 8 T cell receptor beta chains derived from one specimen sequenced in a study of shared clonotypes between healthy human individuals. Sequencing was performed with immunoSEQ multiplex PCR; in TCRdb, only in-frame clones are kept and a portion is missing. Among some 1,400,000 clones, roughly 96% were seen once, and the ten largest hold approximately 1.1%. The specimen sequenced was naive CD4+ T cells sorted from blood. Subset defined: CD45RA+ positively selected. These receptors all come from a young man in good health.

This clone occurred once. The CDR3 region is CASKDRPKRNEKLFF. CDR3 nucleotide sequence: TGTGCCAGCAAGGACAGGCCTAAACGTAATGAAAAACTGTTTTTT. This chain connects TRBV2 to TRBJ1-4, with TRBD1 matching over 7 bases. Germline assignment: CDR1 SNHLY and CDR2 FYNNEI. This CDR3 has 15 residues. Losses at the gene ends were 7 bases for V and 4 bases for J; bases not matched to a gene: 9.

The J gene is TRBJ1-4, the V gene TRBV10-3; a possible D gene is TRBD1 (5 bases). This CDR3 comprises 13 residues. The germline CDR1 and CDR2 sequences are ENHRY and SYGVKD. Deletions cut 10 bases from V and 7 bases from J, with 16 bases between. DNA of the CDR3: TGTGCCACTACCCCAGGGAACGGTGAAAAACTGTTTTTT. Residues: CATTPGNGEKLFF.

The rearrangement links TRBV5-4 to TRBJ2-7, with 7 bases aligning to TRBD2. CDR3 length equals 13 residues. Per the germline V gene, CDR1 is SGHNT and CDR2 is YYREEE (reference sequence). V lost 0 bases, J lost 6 bases, and 3 bases stayed unmatched. Here the CDR3 DNA reads TGTGCCAGCAGCTTGGGACTAGCCGTCGAGCAGTACTTC. Protein product: CASSLGLAVEQYF.

V and J are TRBV13 and TRBJ2-6, with TRBD1 as a possible D gene (6 bases). The CDR3 is 15 residues long. Germline CDR1 PRHDT, CDR2 FYEKMQ (reference sequence). V was shortened by 5 bases and J by 4 bases, with 12 bases between the two germline ends. DNA of the CDR3: TGTGCCAGCAGCCAGCAGGGGTTAGGGGCCAACGTCCTGACTTTC. Its protein product is CASSQQGLGANVLTF.

The rearrangement joins TRBV10-1 to TRBJ2-1, with 10 bases identical to TRBD1. This CDR3 is 15 amino acids long. The trim removed 8 bases at V and 3 bases at J, leaving 7 bases unmatched. Germline V gene sequence: CDR1 WNHNN, CDR2 SYGVQD (reference sequence). In DNA form, the CDR3 reads TGCGCCAGCGCGGCCGGACAGGGGGTCTACAATGAGCAGTTCTTC. Encoded protein: CASAAGQGVYNEQFF.

V usage is TRBV5-1 and J usage is TRBJ1-1, with 8 nucleotides matching TRBD1. V lost 4 bases, J lost 1 base, and 6 bases stayed unmatched. This CDR3 is built from 15 residues. The germline CDR1 and CDR2 sequences are SGHRS and YFSETQ. Here the CDR3 reads CASSRPDRGNTEAFF. CDR3 sequence (DNA): TGCGCCAGCAGCCGGCCCGACAGGGGGAACACTGAAGCTTTCTTT.

The genes are TRBV7-2 and TRBJ2-3; TRBD2 agrees at 7 bases. The germline CDR1 and CDR2 sequences are SGHTA and FQGNSA. The CDR3 sequence is 16 residues long. V was pared by 1 base and J by 7 bases, with 11 bases of the junction left unmatched. The CDR3, as DNA: TGTGCCAGCAGCTTAGGACTAGCCCCCGCCCCGTATACGCAGTATTTT. Residues: CASSLGLAPAPYTQYF.

The J gene is TRBJ1-1, the V gene TRBV4-3, with D possibly being TRBD1 (5 bases). This CDR3 contains 14 residues. Trimming removed 5 bases at V and 4 bases at J, with 14 bases between. Germline V gives CDR1 LGHNA, CDR2 YSLEER. The CDR3 loop reads CASSTDGGGTEAFF. CDR3 bases: TGCGCCAGCAGCACGGACGGGGGGGGCACTGAAGCTTTCTTT.